A selection of T cell receptor beta chains follows, all from one sample in a study of cytomegalovirus exposure and HLA in healthy donors. Generated by immunoSEQ multiplex PCR, the TCRdb table keeps only in-frame clones and is missing some. The sample consists of under 100,000 clones, 65% to 80% of them appearing once. The sample comprised PBMCs. These receptor sequences come from a woman in her forties or fifties in good health and CMV-seropositive. The CDR3 runs from the conserved cysteine through the conserved F or W. Fields, in order: V gene, J gene, clone size, D gene, CDR3 protein, CDR3 DNA. D genes are given only for firm matches. Clone size appears in some rows only: once, few, many, or a class for an expanded clone.

>TRBV7-9|TRBJ1-1|NA|TRBD1
CASSLGGQAQNAFF
TGTGCCAGCAGCTTAGGGGGACAGGCTCAGAATGCTTTCTTT
>TRBV4-1|TRBJ1-1|NA|NA
CASSGRSGVINTEAFF
TGCGCCAGCAGCGGACGGTCCGGGGTCATTAACACTGAAGCTTTCTTT
>TRBV29-1|TRBJ1-1|NA|NA
CSVAPGWDEAFF
TGCAGCGTTGCTCCAGGGTGGGATGAAGCTTTCTTT
>TRBV6-1|TRBJ1-2|once|NA
CASSGGDRYNDGYTF
TGTGCCAGCAGTGGGGGAGACAGGTACAACGATGGCTACACCTTC
>TRBV19|TRBJ2-7|NA|NA
CASSIFGSTREQYF
TGTGCCAGTAGTATTTTCGGCTCAACTAGGGAGCAGTACTTC
>TRBV2|TRBJ1-1|once|TRBD1
CASSPTGARTEAFF
TGTGCCAGCAGTCCCACAGGGGCACGCACTGAAGCTTTCTTT
>TRBV11-1|TRBJ1-3|NA|NA
CASSEKETSTPGNTIYF
TGTGCCAGCAGCGAAAAGGAGACTTCCACACCTGGAAACACCATATATTTT
>TRBV25-1|TRBJ2-7|NA|TRBD1
CASRGPGGANGEQYF
TGTGCCAGCAGAGGGCCAGGGGGCGCGAACGGCGAGCAGTACTTC
>TRBV19|TRBJ2-2|few|TRBD1
CASSLSGQGATGELFF
TGTGCCAGTAGTTTATCGGGACAGGGGGCGACCGGGGAGCTGTTTTTT
>TRBV11-2|TRBJ2-3|few|NA
CASSLSEVNTQYF
TGTGCCAGCAGCCTCTCGGAGGTTAATACGCAGTATTTT
>TRBV7-9|TRBJ2-7|few|NA
CSSSPDSSYEQYF
TGTTCCAGCAGCCCGGACAGCTCCTACGAGCAGTACTTC
>TRBV29-1|TRBJ2-7|once|TRBD2
CSVAGLVSYEQYF
TGCAGCGTCGCGGGACTAGTCTCCTACGAGCAGTACTTC
>TRBV5-5|TRBJ2-5|NA|NA
CASRSMKEETQYF
TGTGCCAGCAGGAGCATGAAAGAAGAGACCCAGTACTTC
>TRBV5-4|TRBJ1-2|NA|TRBD1
CASSRSGGANYGYTF
TGTGCCAGCAGCCGGTCAGGGGGAGCTAACTATGGCTACACCTTC
>TRBV6-1|TRBJ1-6|NA|NA
CASRTAYNSPLHF
TGTGCCAGCAGGACAGCCTATAATTCACCCCTCCACTTT
>TRBV5-4|TRBJ1-2|NA|NA
CASSSERGLGGYTF
TGTGCCAGCAGCTCTGAACGGGGGTTAGGGGGCTACACCTTC
>TRBV5-5|TRBJ2-7|NA|NA
CASSFTDEQYF
TGTGCCAGCAGCTTCACAGACGAGCAGTACTTC
>TRBV19|TRBJ1-2|NA|TRBD1
CASSPRDRLGYTF
TGTGCCAGTAGTCCCCGGGACAGGCTCGGCTACACCTTC
>TRBV4-1|TRBJ1-6|NA|NA
CASSQGVIPRGRYGESPLHF
TGCGCCAGCAGCCAAGGCGTAATTCCCAGGGGCAGGTATGGCGAGTCACCCCTCCACTTT
>TRBV9|TRBJ2-1|NA|TRBD2
CASGFGGSSYNEQFF
TGTGCCAGCGGGTTTGGCGGGAGCTCCTACAATGAGCAGTTCTTC
>TRBV28|TRBJ1-2|NA|NA
CASSLWTGLLYGYTF
TGTGCCAGCAGTTTATGGACAGGATTACTCTATGGCTACACCTTC
>TRBV5-1|TRBJ1-2|NA|NA
CASSPELEGYGYTF
TGCGCCAGCAGCCCAGAGCTAGAGGGATATGGCTACACCTTC
>TRBV28|TRBJ1-4|once|NA
CASTLGGTSEKLFF
TGTGCCAGCACTTTGGGGGGAACCTCTGAAAAACTGTTTTTT
>TRBV23-1|TRBJ1-5|few|TRBD1
CASRHGTGPAQPNQPQHF
TGCGCCAGCAGACACGGGACAGGACCAGCGCAGCCTAATCAGCCCCAGCATTTT
>TRBV28|TRBJ1-2|NA|TRBD1
CATSEQGAYGYTF
TGTGCCACCTCCGAACAGGGGGCGTATGGCTACACCTTC
>TRBV4-1|TRBJ1-1|few|NA
CASSQEEEDFTEAFF
TGTGCCAGCAGCCAAGAAGAGGAGGACTTCACTGAAGCTTTCTTT
>TRBV5-6|TRBJ2-5|NA|TRBD2
CASSLSTGGQYF
TGTGCCAGCAGCTTGTCCACGGGGGGGCAGTACTTC
>TRBV14|TRBJ2-1|NA|NA
CASSQGLGGPTLLYNEQFF
TGTGCCAGCAGCCAAGGGTTGGGGGGGCCTACTTTACTGTACAATGAGCAGTTCTTC
>TRBV18|TRBJ1-1|NA|TRBD1
CASSPPRTGGNTEAFF
TGTGCCAGCTCACCACCAAGGACAGGGGGGAACACTGAAGCTTTCTTT
>TRBV5-6|TRBJ2-7|NA|NA
CASLATGSSYEQYF
TGTGCCAGCCTAGCTACAGGGAGCTCCTACGAGCAGTACTTC
>TRBV18|TRBJ2-1|NA|NA
CASSPRLVGAGSSYNEQFF
TGTGCCAGCTCACCGCGGCTTGTTGGCGCGGGAAGCTCCTACAATGAGCAGTTCTTC
>TRBV6-1|TRBJ1-1|NA|TRBD1
CASSEGQGTEAFF
TGTGCCAGCAGCGAGGGACAGGGGACTGAAGCTTTCTTT
>TRBV7-7|TRBJ1-4|NA|NA
CASSYGPGVNEKLFF
TGTGCTAGCAGCTACGGTCCAGGCGTTAATGAAAAACTGTTTTTT
>TRBV9|TRBJ2-2|NA|TRBD2
CASSVDSGMDTGELFF
TGTGCCAGCAGCGTAGACAGCGGGATGGACACCGGGGAGCTGTTTTTT
>TRBV6-4|TRBJ1-1|NA|NA
CASSDGQHTEAFF
TGTGCCAGCAGTGACGGACAGCACACTGAAGCTTTCTTT
>TRBV5-1|TRBJ2-2|few|NA
CASSLAQGGPGELFF
TGCGCCAGCAGCTTGGCCCAGGGGGGTCCCGGGGAGCTGTTTTTT
>TRBV9|TRBJ1-2|NA|NA
CASSVDSGVNYGYTF
TGTGCCAGCAGCGTAGATTCAGGGGTAAACTATGGCTACACCTTC
>TRBV4-3|TRBJ1-4|NA|NA
CASSRAQMANEKLFF
TGCGCCAGCAGCCGAGCACAGATGGCTAATGAAAAACTGTTTTTT
>TRBV11-2|TRBJ1-4|once|NA
CASTPLFSGKLFF
TGTGCCAGCACCCCGTTATTCAGCGGAAAACTGTTTTTT
>TRBV27|TRBJ2-1|NA|TRBD2
CASSFTSGTSGSGLYNEQFF
TGTGCCAGCAGTTTTACATCCGGGACTAGCGGGAGTGGACTTTACAATGAGCAGTTCTTC
>TRBV28|TRBJ1-2|few|NA
CASRAGYGYTF
TGTGCCAGCAGGGCAGGCTATGGCTACACCTTC
>TRBV28|TRBJ2-1|once|NA
CASSLGSFTYNEQFF
TGTGCCAGCAGTTTGGGTAGCTTCACCTACAATGAGCAGTTCTTC
>TRBV7-9|TRBJ2-5|NA|TRBD2
CASSHTSGGAETQYF
TGTGCCAGCAGCCATACTAGCGGGGGGGCGGAGACCCAGTACTTC
>TRBV7-3|TRBJ1-1|NA|NA
CASSSGSANTEAFF
TGTGCCAGCAGCTCGGGATCAGCCAACACTGAAGCTTTCTTT